This is a list of T cell receptor beta chains from one sample in a study of cytotoxic CD8 clonotypes in ibrutinib-treated CLL. TCRdb keeps only in-frame clones here, not all; method: immunoSEQ multiplex PCR. The sample lists 200,000 to 250,000 clones, approximately 75% occurring once. The starting material was PBMCs, obtained after 12 months of ibrutinib treatment. Receptors were obtained from a human donor with chronic lymphocytic leukemia. Each CDR3 is given with its conserved first and last residue. A D gene is named only where the DNA matches it firmly. Part of the rows lack a size; the others show once, few, many or a class for expanded clones.

TRBJ1-2 TRBV2 few NA TGTGCCAGCAGTGATCCAGGGACTTACTATGGCTACACCTTC CASSDPGTYYGYTF
TRBJ1-2 TRBV28 NA NA TGTGCCAGCAGTTTAGTTTGGGGGGCAGGGCAAGGCTACACCTTC CASSLVWGAGQGYTF
TRBJ2-5 TRBV4-2 NA NA TGTGCCAGCAGCCAAGCAATTAGCGCTAAAGAGACCCAGTACTTC CASSQAISAKETQYF
TRBJ1-1 TRBV9 few TRBD1 TGTGCCAGCAGCGCCCCCGACAGGGAGACTGAAGCTTTCTTT CASSAPDRETEAFF
TRBJ1-1 TRBV5-1 NA NA TGCGCCAGCAGCTTGTTCGGGGCGCGGGAAACTGAAGCTTTCTTT CASSLFGARETEAFF
TRBJ1-5 TRBV6-1 few NA TGTGCCAGCAGCGAAGCACCCATCAATCAGCCCCAGCATTTT CASSEAPINQPQHF
TRBJ2-1 TRBV7-9 few NA TGTGCCAGCAGCTTGTCCGGGAGAAGGACAAATGAGCAGTTCTTC CASSLSGRRTNEQFF
TRBJ2-3 TRBV28 NA TRBD1 TGTGCCAGCAGTGGGGGGACAGGGGGGACAGATACGCAGTATTTT CASSGGTGGTDTQYF
TRBJ2-3 TRBV5-4 NA TRBD2 TGTGCCGGGAAGAGCGGGGGCACAGATACGCAGTATTTT CAGKSGGTDTQYF
TRBJ2-7 TRBV28 NA TRBD2 TGTGCCAGCAGTTCTTTGGCGGGAGTCTACGAGCAGTACTTC CASSSLAGVYEQYF
TRBJ1-6 TRBV30 NA TRBD1 TGTGCCTGGACATCAGGGGGGGATTCACCCCTCCACTTT CAWTSGGDSPLHF
TRBJ1-4 TRBV6-1 once NA TGTGCCAGCAGTGACGCCGACAGAGCAACTAATGAAAAACTGTTTTTT CASSDADRATNEKLFF
TRBJ2-7 TRBV5-4 NA TRBD2 TGTGCCAGCAGCTTCTTAGCGGGAGGCGGGTACGAGCAGTACTTC CASSFLAGGGYEQYF
TRBJ1-3 TRBV25-1 few NA TGTGCCAGCAGTGAGGGGACGGGGACCTCTGGAAACACCATATATTTT CASSEGTGTSGNTIYF
TRBJ2-7 TRBV30 few NA TGTGCCTGGAGTGAGGGGACCTACGAGCAGTACTTC CAWSEGTYEQYF
TRBJ2-3 TRBV18 NA TRBD1 TGTGCCAGCTCCCCGGGGACAGGGCGGACAGATACGCAGTATTTT CASSPGTGRTDTQYF
TRBJ2-2 TRBV28 few NA TGTGCCAGCAGTTCCCCCGGGGCTACGCGAGGGGAGCTGTTTTTT CASSSPGATRGELFF
TRBJ1-4 TRBV6-5 NA TRBD1 TGTGCCAGCAGTTCCGGGACAGGGAATGAAAAACTGTTTTTT CASSSGTGNEKLFF
TRBJ2-7 TRBV27 NA TRBD2 TGTGCCAGCAGCCGCGGAGCCGTAGCGGGAGTGTTGAGGGAGCAGTACTTC CASSRGAVAGVLREQYF
TRBJ1-6 TRBV27 NA TRBD1 TGTGCCAGCAGTCTCTCCGGGACAGGGAATTCACCCCTCCACTTT CASSLSGTGNSPLHF
TRBJ1-4 TRBV6-5 NA NA TGTGCCAGCAAGGAGGGAGAAAAACTGTTTTTT CASKEGEKLFF
TRBJ2-1 TRBV7-8 NA NA TGTGCCAGCAGCTTAGATAGAAGGTATGAGCAGTTCTTC CASSLDRRYEQFF
TRBJ2-6 TRBV4-2 NA NA TGTGCCAGCAGCCAAGCTCTAGGACGGTTCGAAGCCAACGTCCTGACTTTC CASSQALGRFEANVLTF
TRBJ1-5 TRBV5-6 NA NA TGTGCCAGCAGCTTTGGGGCCCACAATCAGCCCCAGCATTTT CASSFGAHNQPQHF
TRBJ2-2 TRBV2 NA NA TGTGCCAGCAGTGGGGGTTACACCGGGGAGCTGTTTTTT CASSGGYTGELFF
TRBJ1-5 TRBV2 NA NA TGTGCCAGCAGTGGCCGTCGTGGCAATCAGCCCCAGCATTTT CASSGRRGNQPQHF
TRBJ1-5 TRBV7-8 NA NA TGTGCCAGCAGCTTAAGTAATAGCAATCAGCCCCAGCATTTT CASSLSNSNQPQHF
TRBJ2-1 TRBV5-1 NA TRBD2 TGCGCCAGCAGCGAAGGGACTAGCGGATACAATGAGCAGTTCTTC CASSEGTSGYNEQFF
TRBJ1-2 TRBV28 NA NA TGTGCCAGCAGTTCGGACCGGAGGGGCTACACCTTC CASSSDRRGYTF
TRBJ2-7 TRBV11-2 NA NA TGTGCCAGCAGCCCCCTCCGGCAGGCGCCCTACGAGCAGTACTTC CASSPLRQAPYEQYF
TRBJ2-3 TRBV11-3 NA NA TGTGCCAGCAGCTTGGGGGGGCTAAGCACAGATACGCAGTATTTT CASSLGGLSTDTQYF
TRBJ1-1 TRBV6-5 NA NA TGTGCCAGCAGTCGCTACGGGACGGGGAACACTGAAGCTTTCTTT CASSRYGTGNTEAFF
TRBJ1-2 TRBV29-1 NA NA TGCAGCGCGGGGGCTATACAGGGCTACACCTTC CSAGAIQGYTF
TRBJ1-4 TRBV7-9 NA TRBD1 TGTGCCAGCAGCCAACAGGGGGCTAATGAAAAACTGTTTTTT CASSQQGANEKLFF
TRBJ2-7 TRBV21-1 few NA TGTGCCAGCAGCAAAGCCCCCCTTTACGAGCAGTACTTC CASSKAPLYEQYF
TRBJ2-2 TRBV25-1 NA NA TGTGCCAGCAGTGAGCCACGGGCCACGAACACCGGGGAGCTGTTTTTT CASSEPRATNTGELFF
TRBJ2-3 TRBV5-1 NA NA TGCGCCAGCAGCTACGACGGGGCCAGCACAGATACGCAGTATTTT CASSYDGASTDTQYF
TRBJ2-7 TRBV9 NA TRBD2 TGTGCCAGCAGCGTAGGAAGTTTACTAGCGAGTTACGAGCAGTACTTC CASSVGSLLASYEQYF
TRBJ1-2 TRBV11-2 NA TRBD1 TGTGCCAGCAGCCACCCACAGGGGGGCTACACCTTC CASSHPQGGYTF
TRBJ2-1 TRBV5-4 NA TRBD2 TGTGCCAGCAGCTTGCGGTACGGTCCAGCGGGAGGAAAGGATGAGCAGTTCTTC CASSLRYGPAGGKDEQFF
TRBJ1-5 TRBV6-5 NA NA TGTGCCACTCGGGGGAGGTTGACAGGACCTAGGCATTTT CATRGRLTGPRHF
TRBJ2-7 TRBV11-2 NA TRBD2 TGTGCCAGCAGCTGGACTAGCGGTTACTCCTACGAGCAGTACTTC CASSWTSGYSYEQYF
TRBJ2-1 TRBV11-3 NA NA TGTGCCAGCAGCTTTCAGGGCACCAATGAGCAGTTCTTC CASSFQGTNEQFF
TRBJ1-2 TRBV29-1 NA NA TGCAGCGTTTCTCAGGGAAACTATGGCTACACCTTC CSVSQGNYGYTF
TRBJ2-3 TRBV6-5 NA TRBD1 TGTGCCAGCAGTTACTCGATCCAGGGGGTTACGCAGTATTTT CASSYSIQGVTQYF